The present T cell receptor (beta chain) was sequenced within a study of T cell responses to AZD1222 COVID-19 vaccine. Study-wide context: Pooled in the analysis were second doses at about 4 or about 12 weeks.

CDR3 length equals 15 residues. Germline V lookup: CDR1 SGHTA, CDR2 FQGNSA. V lost 1 base and J lost 13, with 17 bases in between. TCRdb's copy holds only in-frame clones and misses some; the assay was immunoSEQ multiplex PCR. The data show 100,000 to 150,000 clones, 90% seen once. This material consisted of peripheral blood, taken on day 0 of AZD1222 vaccination. This TCR was sampled from an adult in good health. The V call is TRBV7-2, the J call TRBJ1-6; a possible D gene is TRBD1 (5 bases). As DNA, the CDR3 is TGTGCCAGCAGCTTAGGCTTGGGTCGGGGGGGGCCCCTCCACTTT. It yields the protein CASSLGLGRGGPLHF. Variable domain in full (rest from reference TRBV7-2 and TRBJ1-6): GAGVSQSPSNKVTEKGKDVELRCDPISGHTALYWYRQSLGQGLEFLIYFQGNSAPDKSGLPSDRFSAERTGGSVSTLTIQRTQQEDSAVYLCASSLGLGRGGPLHFGNGTRLTVT.